The clone carrying this T cell receptor (beta chain) has just a few counts. The data were taken from a study of T cells in Graves' hyperthyroidism and ophthalmopathy. Germline CDR1 is DFQATT and CDR2 is SNEGSKA (reference sequence). V shed 2 bases and J shed 1 base, with 21 bases lying between them. The CDR3 length is 17 residues. Regions amplified from RNA transcripts were the TCR beta CDR3 regions. In the first-round RT-PCR of the TCR CDR3, the HTBI primer set was used. TCRdb analysed the multiplex PCR reads with MiXCR anew, one entry per CDR3 protein. The data hold hundreds of thousands of distinct CDR3 sequences, with 17% observed a single time.

The TCR originated in a woman under 30 with Graves' ophthalmopathy. The chain recombines TRBV20-1 with TRBJ2-7; D uncertain. The sequenced material came from blood. The CDR3 region is CSARQTLGTQISYEQYF. The CDR3 region has the DNA TGCAGTGCTAGACAGACTCTCGGAACCCAGATTTCCTACGAGCAGTACTTC.